This is a list of T cell receptor beta chains from one sample in a study of T cell repertoires in cytomegalovirus infection. Their specific antigens are unknown. TCRdb used MiXCR to reprocess the reads, holding one entry per CDR3 protein. The table lists about 160,000 distinct CDR3 sequences, roughly 22% of them singletons. Here the sequenced sample was CD8+ T cells from cultured PBMCs, taken from culture after CMV antigen stimulation. Receptor source: a human donor in good health (CMV status not recorded). Some clones in this sample may be carry-over from other donors' samples. Each CDR3 is given without its conserved first and last residue. D genes are given only for firm matches.

NA,TRBV14,TRBJ2-5,ASSPRGSRETQY
TRBD2,TRBV29-1,TRBJ2-1,SVGGASGGPAYNEQF
NA,TRBV20-1,TRBJ2-2,SARDPAGYHRELF
TRBD1,TRBV5-4,TRBJ2-2,ASSYPGQGNTGELF
NA,TRBV7-9,TRBJ1-5,ASSLGGVDQPQH
NA,TRBV6-2/TRBV6-3,TRBJ1-5,ASRYQGLSNQPQH
NA,TRBV7-2,TRBJ2-7,ASSWRDGTYEQY
TRBD1,TRBV6-1,TRBJ2-3,ASNQDRRDTQY
TRBD2,TRBV28,TRBJ2-1,ASSLRAGDYNEQF
TRBD1,TRBV20-1,TRBJ1-5,SARDEDRLDQPQH
NA,TRBV6-1,TRBJ2-7,ASSEEQGLSYEQY
NA,TRBV11-3,TRBJ1-1,ASSLGVATEAF
NA,TRBV6-5,TRBJ2-1,ASSYGQGQF
TRBD1,TRBV7-2,TRBJ2-7,ASSQVTGTYEQY
NA,TRBV12-3/TRBV12-4,TRBJ2-3,ASSFAGEADTQY
TRBD1,TRBV7-2,TRBJ1-1,ASGLTGGAGYTEAF
NA,TRBV4-1,TRBJ2-7,ASSHGGVREQY
NA,TRBV19,TRBJ1-1,ASSISLTSGSEAF
NA,TRBV7-9,TRBJ1-5,ASSPEGRLNQPQH
NA,TRBV28,TRBJ2-1,ASATGAGNEQF
NA,TRBV7-9,TRBJ2-3,ASSSRLDTSTDTQY
NA,TRBV7-9,TRBJ2-1,ASSDDVRGSSYNEQF
NA,TRBV11-2,TRBJ1-1,ASSFHRREAYTEAF
TRBD1,TRBV7-2,TRBJ1-1,ASSLRDRGTEAF
TRBD2,TRBV7-3,TRBJ2-1,ASSLLGTSGGSYNEQF
NA,TRBV7-9,TRBJ2-3,ASSLYGTDTQY
TRBD2,TRBV9,TRBJ2-5,ASSVGGSGAETQY
TRBD1,TRBV5-4,TRBJ2-7,ASSFGQGPSYEQY
NA,TRBV27,TRBJ1-1,ASSSRPDGLLGAF
NA,TRBV27,TRBJ1-5,ASAKGLSNQPQH
TRBD2,TRBV4-3,TRBJ2-1,ASSQSSGGDYNEQF
NA,TRBV7-8,TRBJ1-5,ASSFDPIRNSQPQH
NA,TRBV12-3/TRBV12-4,TRBJ1-1,ASGRGANTEAF
NA,TRBV6-6,TRBJ1-2,ASSPFRENYGYT
NA,TRBV5-1,TRBJ2-6,ASSLSHPAGFFSGANVLT
NA,TRBV6-1,TRBJ2-7,ASSIDGFGYEQY
NA,TRBV7-2,TRBJ1-5,ASSLGGVLDQPQH
NA,TRBV6-1,TRBJ2-6,ASSTGESNSGANVLT
NA,TRBV27,TRBJ1-1,ASSLSGLLNTEAF
TRBD1,TRBV19,TRBJ2-1,ASLPPGGRLGQNEQF
NA,TRBV7-6,TRBJ1-2,ASSLGRSYGYT
NA,TRBV27,TRBJ1-4,ASSRHPTNEKLF
NA,TRBV4-1,TRBJ2-7,ASSQEIGNSYEQY
NA,TRBV7-2,TRBJ2-5,ASSSRETQY
TRBD1,TRBV7-2,TRBJ2-7,ASSLAQAQDYLGDRRKLY
NA,TRBV12-3/TRBV12-4,TRBJ2-1,ATAEGGLYNEQF
NA,TRBV5-6,TRBJ1-5,ASSPPPDRYSNQPRH
TRBD1,TRBV12-3/TRBV12-4,TRBJ1-1,ASSDQQGGNTEAF
TRBD1,TRBV25-1,TRBJ2-3,ASGPGTGRTDTQY
TRBD1,TRBV7-2,TRBJ1-2,ASRKDRVKGVVYGYT
TRBD2,TRBV7-2,TRBJ2-3,ASSPLSGSSADTQY
NA,TRBV12-3/TRBV12-4,TRBJ2-7,ASSFHTLYEQY
NA,TRBV15,TRBJ2-7,ATSNIPRDGPYEQY
TRBD1,TRBV12-3/TRBV12-4,TRBJ2-3,ASSLFGVLGQKVTDTQY